This T cell receptor beta chain was obtained from a study of blood T cell repertoires in COVID-19. Study background: Material from acute and convalescent COVID-19 was sourced from the United States, Italy and Spain. PBMCs, B-cell-depleted T cells, or T cells were the source of the cDNA or gDNA that made up the material.

Authors' data handling: Reference gene primer amplification gave nucleated cell count estimates. Only in-frame clones appear in the TCRdb table, and some are missing; sequencing was by immunoSEQ multiplex PCR. Clone size and V and J calls were adopted from that table, with D and trimming inferred from the DNA. The sample records about 38,000 clones, around 91% being singletons. The sequence came from a man aged 55-75 years with active or convalescent COVID-19. Sequenced input: peripheral blood.

The CDR3 here is CASSRRRGGPGTEAFF. CDR3 sequence (DNA): TGTGCCAGCAGCAGACGGAGGGGTGGGCCAGGCACTGAAGCTTTCTTT. The V and J genes are TRBV5-8 and TRBJ1-1; tentatively, D is TRBD1 (5 bases). The CDR3 spans 16 residues. CDR1 and CDR2 (germline): SGHTS, YDEGEE. V was clipped by 4 bases and J by 4 bases, with 20 bases between them.